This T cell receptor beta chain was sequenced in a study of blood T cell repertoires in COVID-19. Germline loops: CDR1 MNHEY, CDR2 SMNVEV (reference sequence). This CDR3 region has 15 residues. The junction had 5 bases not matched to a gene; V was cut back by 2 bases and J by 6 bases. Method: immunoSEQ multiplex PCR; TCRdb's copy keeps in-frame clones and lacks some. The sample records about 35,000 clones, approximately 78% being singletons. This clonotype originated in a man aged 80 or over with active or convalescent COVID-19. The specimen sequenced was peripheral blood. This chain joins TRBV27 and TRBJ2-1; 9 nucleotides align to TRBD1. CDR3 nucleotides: TGTGCCAGCAGTTTACCCTACAGGGGGCGCAATGAGCAGTTCTTC. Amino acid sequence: CASSLPYRGRNEQFF.